The text below deals with one T cell receptor (beta chain). Its antigen remains unknown. CDR1 and CDR2 (germline): LGHNA, YSLEER. The CDR3 sequence is 18 residues long. The trim removed 0 bases at V and 4 bases at J, leaving 10 bases unmatched. The sample belongs to a study of PD-1 blockade in mismatch repair-deficient tumors. Study-wide findings and caveats: Tumor-resident clones, often absent from pretreatment blood, expanded after pembrolizumab and then contracted.

TCRdb's copy holds only in-frame clones and misses some; the assay was immunoSEQ multiplex PCR. This sample has roughly 120,000 clones, with more than 70% found just once. The V and J genes are TRBV4-3 and TRBJ2-1; TRBD1 agrees at 9 bases. This specimen consisted of peripheral blood, obtained approximately 69 weeks after starting pembrolizumab. The clonotype originates from an adult with mismatch repair-deficient cancer. The CDR3 DNA follows: TGCGCCAGCAGCCAAGATCTACCTGGGACAGGGTATTACAATGAGCAGTTCTTC. It translates to CASSQDLPGTGYYNEQFF.